A selection of T cell receptor beta chains follows, all from one sample in a study of control samples from healthy donors and cancer patients. Libraries were prepared by immunoSEQ multiplex PCR; TCRdb keeps only in-frame clonotypes and omits some of them. The sample consists of 110,000 to 150,000 clones, 70% to 90% of them appearing once. Sequenced input: blood. The receptor set was obtained from a woman aged 30 to 39 in good health. Both conserved end residues are part of each CDR3. The D gene is left open where the match is weak. Clone sizes are given selectively: once, few, many, or a class where the clone is expanded.

d_gene	abundance	v_gene	j_gene	CDR3aa	CDR3nt
TRBD1	.	TRBV9	TRBJ1-1	CASSPYHRGRNTEAFF	TGTGCCAGCAGCCCATATCACAGGGGGAGGAACACTGAAGCTTTCTTT
.	.	TRBV7-3	TRBJ2-2	CASSSLLSTGELFF	TGTGCCAGCAGCTCCCTCCTTAGCACCGGGGAGCTGTTTTTT
TRBD2	.	TRBV7-2	TRBJ2-2	CASSQRTSGGELFF	TGTGCCAGCAGCCAACGGACTAGCGGCGGGGAGCTGTTTTTT
.	.	TRBV30	TRBJ1-5	CAWSVGLSNQPQHF	TGTGCCTGGAGTGTAGGGTTGAGCAATCAGCCCCAGCATTTT
TRBD2	.	TRBV27	TRBJ2-7	CASSLFASGGSEQYF	TGTGCCAGCAGTTTATTTGCCAGCGGGGGTAGTGAGCAGTACTTC
.	.	TRBV9	TRBJ2-3	CASSVGGSTDTQYF	TGTGCCAGCAGCGTTGGAGGGAGCACAGATACGCAGTATTTT
.	.	TRBV30	TRBJ1-1	CAWSASDEAFF	TGTGCCTGGAGTGCCAGCGATGAAGCTTTCTTT
.	.	TRBV18	TRBJ1-2	CASSPGPGNYGYTF	TGTGCCAGCTCACCGGGTCCGGGGAACTATGGCTACACCTTC
.	few	TRBV28	TRBJ2-6	CASRPQNWAGTGANVLTF	TGTGCCAGCAGACCCCAAAACTGGGCTGGAACAGGGGCCAACGTCCTGACTTTC
.	.	TRBV15	TRBJ1-5	CATSRDRIGARNQPQHF	TGTGCCACCAGCAGAGATCGGATAGGGGCGAGGAATCAGCCCCAGCATTTT
.	.	TRBV27	TRBJ1-6	CASSFPSDLTLHF	TGTGCCAGCAGTTTCCCAAGCGATCTGACCCTCCACTTT
TRBD1	.	TRBV11-2	TRBJ1-2	CASSQPGTGAGYGYTF	TGTGCCAGCAGCCAGCCGGGGACAGGGGCGGGCTATGGCTACACCTTC
TRBD2	.	TRBV11-1	TRBJ2-1	CASSFQTSGKNEQFF	TGTGCCAGCAGCTTCCAGACTAGCGGGAAAAATGAGCAGTTCTTC
.	.	TRBV28	TRBJ2-3	CASSAGEGTQYF	TGTGCCAGCAGTGCCGGCGAGGGTACGCAGTATTTT
.	.	TRBV9	TRBJ2-1	CASSVGTGYNEQFF	TGTGCCAGCAGCGTAGGGACGGGCTACAATGAGCAGTTCTTC
.	.	TRBV19	TRBJ2-7	CASSPSGNSYTYEQYF	TGTGCCAGTAGCCCCTCAGGGAACAGCTATACCTACGAGCAGTACTTC
.	.	TRBV7-9	TRBJ2-3	CASSLVTTTDTQYF	TGTGCCAGCAGCTTAGTCACCACCACAGATACGCAGTATTTT
.	.	TRBV10-1	TRBJ2-1	CATSEDNEQFF	TGCGCCACCTCAGAAGACAATGAGCAGTTCTTC
TRBD1	.	TRBV18	TRBJ1-4	CASSPGTANEKLFF	TGTGCCAGCTCACCCGGGACAGCTAATGAAAAACTGTTTTTT
.	.	TRBV7-9	TRBJ2-1	CASSTEDYQYNEQFF	TGTGCCAGCAGCACTGAGGACTACCAATACAATGAGCAGTTCTTC
TRBD1	.	TRBV2	TRBJ1-4	CASSGQGVGEKLFF	TGTGCCAGCAGTGGACAGGGAGTAGGAGAAAAACTGTTTTTT
TRBD1	.	TRBV6-1	TRBJ2-5	CASSETGAFQETQYF	TGTGCCAGCAGTGAAACAGGGGCGTTCCAAGAGACCCAGTACTTC
.	.	TRBV18	TRBJ1-5	CASSPTIEQPQHF	TGTGCCAGCTCTCCTACTATAGAACAGCCCCAGCATTTT
TRBD2	.	TRBV20-1	TRBJ2-2	CSASAPGLAENTGELFF	TGCAGTGCTAGTGCCCCGGGACTAGCGGAGAACACCGGGGAGCTGTTTTTT
.	.	TRBV29-1	TRBJ2-4	CSVFIPERDRNIQYF	TGCAGCGTTTTTATTCCCGAGCGGGACAGAAACATTCAGTACTTC
.	.	TRBV7-8	TRBJ2-2	CASSPQVRGTNTGELFF	TGTGCCAGCAGCCCCCAAGTCCGGGGGACGAACACCGGGGAGCTGTTTTTT
TRBD1	.	TRBV7-3	TRBJ1-2	CASSLSGTDYGYTF	TGTGCCAGCAGCTTAAGCGGGACAGATTATGGCTACACCTTC
.	.	TRBV18	TRBJ1-1	CASSPRQDNTEAFF	TGTGCCAGCTCACCACGACAGGACAACACTGAAGCTTTCTTT
.	few	TRBV6-1	TRBJ1-2	CASSELVGQNYGYTF	TGTGCCAGCAGTGAACTCGTCGGACAGAACTATGGCTACACCTTC
.	.	TRBV7-2	TRBJ1-5	CASSPGRVSNQPQHF	TGTGCCAGCAGCCCTGGACGAGTTAGCAATCAGCCCCAGCATTTT
.	.	TRBV6-1	TRBJ1-1	CASSEGQPLTEAFF	TGTGCCAGCAGTGAAGGACAGCCTCTCACTGAAGCTTTCTTT
.	.	TRBV5-1	TRBJ2-7	CASSFAGGQPKYEQYF	TGCGCCAGCAGCTTTGCAGGGGGGCAGCCGAAGTACGAGCAGTACTTC
TRBD1	.	TRBV11-2	TRBJ2-7	CASSFGTGASYEQYF	TGTGCCAGCAGCTTCGGGACAGGTGCTTCCTACGAGCAGTACTTC
.	.	TRBV4-2	TRBJ2-7	CASSQDDGGPTYEQYF	TGTGCCAGCAGCCAAGATGACGGGGGACCTACCTACGAGCAGTACTTC
.	.	TRBV10-3	TRBJ2-7	CAISAGRRQPTGF	TGTGCCATCAGTGCGGGACGCCGACAGCCGACGGGGTTC
TRBD2	.	TRBV5-6	TRBJ2-7	CASSQGLAGSSYEQYF	TGTGCCAGCAGCCAAGGACTAGCGGGAAGCTCCTACGAGCAGTACTTC
.	.	TRBV9	TRBJ2-1	CASSVGLAANYNEQFF	TGTGCCAGCAGCGTAGGCTTAGCGGCCAATTACAATGAGCAGTTCTTC
.	.	TRBV5-1	TRBJ1-3	CASSFGGDVSGNTIYF	TGCGCCAGCAGCTTCGGAGGGGACGTCTCCGGAAACACCATATATTTT
.	few	TRBV30	TRBJ2-7	CAWSGDRRNPTEQYF	TGTGCCTGGAGTGGGGACCGTCGGAACCCCACGGAGCAGTACTTC
.	once	TRBV6-4	TRBJ2-1	CASSETGPENEQFF	TGTGCCAGCAGTGAGACGGGACCAGAAAATGAGCAGTTCTTC
.	.	TRBV10-3	TRBJ1-1	CAISEGGTEAFF	TGTGCCATCAGTGAGGGAGGCACTGAAGCTTTCTTT
.	.	TRBV19	TRBJ1-2	CASIRPGQGSGYTF	TGTGCCAGTATTCGACCTGGGCAGGGGAGCGGCTACACCTTC
.	.	TRBV7-8	TRBJ2-1	CASSQGGISYNEQFF	TGTGCCAGCAGCCAGGGGGGTATATCCTACAATGAGCAGTTCTTC
.	.	TRBV3-1/TRBV3-2	TRBJ2-1	CASSQTNSGNEQFF	TGTGCCAGCAGCCAAACAAATAGCGGAAATGAGCAGTTCTTC